The next 30 T cell receptor beta chains were all read from a single sample in a study of blood T cell repertoires in COVID-19. Here immunoSEQ multiplex PCR was the method, and the copy in TCRdb shows in-frame clones only, minus some. The sample holds 350,000 to 450,000 clones, approximately 90% seen once. Sequencing input: PBMCs or T cells enriched from blood (not recorded which). These receptors originate from a woman aged 18-29 years who had been exposed to COVID-19.

V and J are TRBV9 and TRBJ2-3, with 8 bases lining up with TRBD2. CDR1 and CDR2 (germline): SGDLS, YYNGEE. CDR3 length: 16 amino acids. Trimming removed 0 bases from V and 2 bases from J; junction bases left unmatched: 5. CDR3 protein: CASSVGAGGDTDTQYF. CDR3 nucleotides: TGTGCCAGCAGCGTAGGGGCCGGGGGGGACACAGATACGCAGTATTTT.

The chain combines TRBV5-8 with TRBJ1-6, with TRBD1 matching over 8 bases. CDR1 and CDR2 from the germline V gene are SGHTS and YDEGEE. The CDR3 has 16 amino acids. Germline trimming cut 5 bases from V and 1 base from J; bases unmatched to any gene: 5. The CDR3 coding sequence is TGTGCCAGCAGAGCAGGGGGCGCGTCCTATAATTCACCCCTCCACTTT. It codes for CASRAGGASYNSPLHF.

V gene TRBV9 combines with J gene TRBJ2-7; 12 bases agree with TRBD2. The germline CDR1 and CDR2 sequences are SGDLS and YYNGEE. V lost 3 bases to trimming and J lost 3 bases; unmatched junction nucleotides: 7. The CDR3 spans 16 residues. The CDR3 here is CASSETGTSGYYEQYF. The CDR3 nucleotides are TGTGCCAGCAGCGAGACGGGGACTAGCGGGTACTACGAGCAGTACTTC.

This clone was seen a handful of times. V is TRBV4-1 and J is TRBJ1-2, with D possibly matching TRBD1 (6 bases). The CDR3 runs to 16 residues. The germline V gene has CDR1 MGHRA and CDR2 YSYEKL. V dropped 0 bases and J dropped 6 bases, with 17 bases sitting between them. The DNA for the CDR3 is TGCGCCAGCAGCCAAGACCCAACAGGGCGGCAAGATGGCTACACCTTC. This gives the protein CASSQDPTGRQDGYTF.

The chain links TRBV3-1 (or the pseudogene TRBV3-2) to TRBJ2-7; a weak D match, TRBD2 (6 bases). Germline CDR1 is LGHDT and CDR2 is YNNKEL (reference sequence). The V gene lost 2 bases and the J gene lost 9 bases, with 17 bases spanning the gap. The CDR3 covers 14 residues. Here the CDR3 DNA reads TGTGCCAGCAGCCAAAAGTTGTCGGGAGTAGGGCAGTACTTC. This sequence encodes CASSQKLSGVGQYF.

The chain employs TRBV29-1 and TRBJ2-2, with a weak D call TRBD1 (6 bases). Germline V CDR1 and CDR2: SQVTM, ANQGSEA. This CDR3 has 16 residues. V lost 5 bases, J lost 4 bases, and 20 bases lay in between. CDR3 DNA sequence: TGCAGCGTTTTGGGAACAGGGATCAGAGGCACCGGGGAGCTGTTTTTT. This sequence encodes CSVLGTGIRGTGELFF.

The chain is built from TRBV18 and TRBJ2-1, with TRBD1 matching 11 bases. Germline-derived CDR1 and CDR2 are KGHSH and LQKENI. The CDR3 is 15 amino acids. V gave up 5 bases and J gave up 3 bases; unmatched junction bases: 3. CDR3 residues: CASSTGTGGYNEQFF. The CDR3 DNA follows: TGTGCCAGCTCAACCGGGACAGGGGGCTACAATGAGCAGTTCTTC.

The chain links TRBV6-4 to TRBJ2-1, with a tentative D call TRBD2 (5 bases). CDR1 and CDR2 from the germline V gene are MRHNA and SNTAGT. The CDR3 extends over 14 amino acids. The ends were cut back, 0 bases at V and 3 bases at J, with 6 bases in the middle. The CDR3 is CASSDSSDYNEQFF. Written as DNA, the CDR3 is TGTGCCAGCAGTGACTCTAGCGACTACAATGAGCAGTTCTTC.

The sample holds one count of this clone. V usage is TRBV7-2 and J usage is TRBJ2-7, with D tentatively TRBD1 (6 bases). CDR1 SGHTA and CDR2 FQGNSA come from the germline V gene. V dropped 2 bases and J dropped 5 bases, with 13 bases sitting between them. CDR3 length: 14 amino acids. The CDR3 DNA is TGTGCCAGCAGCTTATACAGGGATTCGAACGAGCAGTACTTC. Amino acids: CASSLYRDSNEQYF.

The DNA of the CDR3 is TGTGCCAGCAGCTTGGGAAGCGGGGGGACAGATACGCAGTATTTT. Translating gives CASSLGSGGTDTQYF. This sequence joins TRBV7-8 and TRBJ2-3; TRBD2 matches at 9 bases. There are 15 residues in the CDR3. Germline lookup yields CDR1 SGHVS and CDR2 FQNEAQ. J lost 3 bases, V lost 3 bases, and 4 bases had no gene match.

This sequence joins TRBV24-1 and TRBJ2-1; 9 nucleotides line up with TRBD2. The CDR3 extends over 16 amino acids. Trimming removed 1 base from V and 5 bases from J; junction bases left unmatched: 5. The germline CDR1 and CDR2 sequences are KGHDR and SFDVKD. CDR3 protein: CATSDLRLAVNNEQFF. CDR3 nucleotides: TGTGCCACCAGTGATTTAAGACTAGCGGTGAACAATGAGCAGTTCTTC.

The V and J genes are TRBV6-6 and TRBJ2-5, with a possible D match to TRBD2 (5 bases). Looked up from germline, CDR1 is MNHNY and CDR2 is SVGAGI (reference sequence). The CDR3 has 13 residues. V gave up 7 bases and J gave up 1 base, with 10 bases separating them. The CDR3 nucleotides are TGTGCCAGCACCCAGCGGAGCCAAGAGACCCAGTACTTC. Amino acids: CASTQRSQETQYF.

The chain joins TRBV11-2 to TRBJ2-2, with 9 bases lining up with TRBD2. The trim removed 4 bases at V and 6 bases at J, leaving 9 bases unmatched. CDR1 SGHAT and CDR2 FQNNGV come from the germline V gene. The CDR3 is 16 residues long. CDR3 residues: CASSSRVSGRAGELFF. The CDR3 bases are TGTGCCAGCAGCTCCCGGGTTAGCGGGAGAGCCGGGGAGCTGTTTTTT.

The chain recombines TRBV2 with TRBJ1-3, with D possibly being TRBD1 (5 bases). The CDR3 covers 11 residues. Trimming cost V 9 bases and J 6 bases, with 9 bases left between them. The germline V gene encodes CDR1 SNHLY and CDR2 FYNNEI. For the CDR3, the DNA is TGTGCCAGAAGGGGCGAAAACACCATATATTTT. Amino acids: CARRGENTIYF.

This chain links TRBV5-1 with TRBJ2-3, with 7 bases fitting TRBD2. CDR1 and CDR2 (germline): SGHRS, YFSETQ. J was trimmed by 0 bases and V by 0 bases; bases with no gene match: 4. The CDR3 is made up of 16 amino acids. This CDR3 is CASSLALAESTDTQYF. The CDR3 region has the DNA TGCGCCAGCAGCTTGGCCCTAGCGGAAAGCACAGATACGCAGTATTTT.

The rearrangement joins TRBV5-4 to TRBJ2-7; D unclear. Per germline, CDR1 SGHNT and CDR2 YYREEE (reference sequence). The CDR3 is 14 amino acids. Trimming cost V 2 bases and J 3 bases, with 12 bases left between them. CDR3 protein: CASSFGSGFYEQYF. CDR3 bases: TGTGCCAGCAGCTTTGGTTCAGGCTTCTACGAGCAGTACTTC.

The chain employs TRBV24-1 and TRBJ2-7, with 10 bases that match TRBD2. The germline gives CDR1 KGHDR, CDR2 SFDVKD. The CDR3 contains 15 residues. V shed 9 bases, J shed 3 bases, and the junction held 10 bases outside the gene matches. The CDR3 here is CATDPGLAVRYEQYF. CDR3 nucleotide sequence: TGTGCCACCGATCCCGGACTAGCGGTACGCTACGAGCAGTACTTC.

This chain uses TRBV30 with TRBJ1-6; 9 nucleotides align to TRBD1. The V gene end was trimmed by 0 bases and the J gene end by 8 bases; junction bases not matched to a gene: 8. CDR3 length equals 16 residues. Germline V gives CDR1 GTSNPN, CDR2 SVGIG (reference sequence). The CDR3 sequence is CAWSVPSDRGDSPLHF. CDR3 sequence (DNA): TGTGCCTGGAGTGTACCTTCCGACAGGGGGGATTCACCCCTCCACTTT. Full variable domain (outside the CDR3, taken from reference TRBV30 and TRBJ1-6): SQTIHQWPATLVQPVGSPLSLECTVEGTSNPNLYWYRQAAGRGLQLLFYSVGIGQISSEVPQNLSASRPQDRQFILSSKKLLLSDSGFYLCAWSVPSDRGDSPLHFGNGTRLTVT.

The rearrangement links TRBV6-1 to TRBJ2-5; D uncertain. CDR1 and CDR2 (germline): MNHNS, SASEGT. The CDR3 has 14 amino acids. V was pared by 2 bases and J by 1 base, with 8 bases between. The CDR3: CASSELAVQETQYF. The CDR3 region has the DNA TGTGCCAGCAGTGAATTGGCGGTCCAAGAGACCCAGTACTTC.

The V gene is TRBV5-6, the J gene TRBJ2-1; 7 bases map to TRBD1. With V trimmed by 4 bases and J by 4 bases, 5 bases remained unmatched. Germline V lookup: CDR1 SGHDT, CDR2 YYEEEE. The CDR3 consists of 14 residues. The CDR3 DNA is TGTGCCAGCAGCCCCGACAGGGCATACAATGAGCAGTTCTTC. This translates into CASSPDRAYNEQFF.

The V gene is TRBV4-1, the J gene TRBJ2-3; 8 nucleotides agree with TRBD2. Germline V gene data show CDR1 as MGHRA and CDR2 as YSYEKL. The junction had 13 bases not matched to a gene; V was cut back by 1 base and J by 4 bases. This CDR3 is built from 18 residues. Here the CDR3 DNA reads TGCGCCAGCAGCCAAGGGGGGGGAGCGGGAGAAGAGGCAGATACGCAGTATTTT. Translating it yields CASSQGGGAGEEADTQYF.

This chain joins TRBV3-1 (or the pseudogene TRBV3-2) and TRBJ2-1, with D perhaps matching TRBD1 (5 bases). CDR1 is LGHDT, CDR2 YNNKEL, per germline (reference sequence). This CDR3 has 13 residues. V gave up 5 bases and J gave up 8 bases, with 13 bases separating them. CDR3 residues: CASSSDRLDEQFF. The CDR3 nucleotides read TGTGCCAGCAGCTCTGACAGACTTGATGAGCAGTTCTTC.

V usage is TRBV7-3 and J usage is TRBJ2-7; weak D call: TRBD2 (6 bases). The CDR3 covers 15 residues. CDR1 is SGHTA, CDR2 FQGTGA, per germline. The ends were cut back, 4 bases at V and 3 bases at J, with 16 bases in the middle. CDR3 region: CASSSQPGLGYEQYF. The CDR3 coding sequence is TGTGCCAGCAGCTCACAACCGGGACTGGGCTACGAGCAGTACTTC.

This chain joins TRBV11-2 and TRBJ1-2, with D possibly matching TRBD1 (5 bases). The CDR3 spans 16 residues. Trimming removed 4 bases at V and 4 bases at J, with 19 bases between. CDR1 and CDR2 from the germline V gene are SGHAT and FQNNGV. The CDR3 sequence: CASSSPRQWNTYGYTF. The CDR3 coding sequence is TGTGCCAGCAGCTCACCAAGACAGTGGAACACCTATGGCTACACCTTC. The full variable domain, its missing parts supplied by reference TRBV11-2 and TRBJ1-2, is EAGVAQSPRYKIIEKRQSVAFWCNPISGHATLYWYQQILGQGPKLLIQFQNNGVVDDSQLPKDRFSAERLKGVDSTLKIQPAKLEDSAVYLCASSSPRQWNTYGYTFGSGTRLTVV.

V is TRBV27 and J is TRBJ2-1, with TRBD1 matching 8 bases. The CDR3 has 12 residues. The germline V gene has CDR1 MNHEY and CDR2 SMNVEV (reference sequence). V was clipped by 5 bases and J by 8 bases; unmatched bases: 2. The chain's CDR3 is CASSLQGDEQFF. The CDR3 coding sequence is TGTGCCAGCAGTCTACAGGGGGATGAGCAGTTCTTC.

In the case of this clone: Other DNA variants within this sample encode the same CDR3. The V gene is TRBV11-2, the J gene TRBJ1-2; TRBD1 agrees at 9 bases. Per germline, CDR1 SGHAT and CDR2 FQNNGV. This CDR3 is built from 14 residues. The V segment lost 5 bases and the J segment 1 base; nucleotides outside the gene matches: 2. In DNA, the CDR3 is TGTGCCAGCAGCCAGGGACAGGGTAACTATGGCTACACCTTC. Translating it yields CASSQGQGNYGYTF.

Only a few counts were recorded for this clone. The chain recombines TRBV11-1 with TRBJ1-1; 7 bases map to TRBD1. The germline gives CDR1 SGHAT, CDR2 FQDESV (reference sequence). This CDR3 region has 14 residues. The trim removed 2 bases at V and 7 bases at J, leaving 7 bases unmatched. Here the CDR3 reads CASSLWTGSNEAFF. As DNA, the CDR3 is TGTGCCAGCAGCTTATGGACAGGCTCTAATGAAGCTTTCTTT. Supplemented by reference TRBV11-1 and TRBJ1-1, the full variable domain reads EAEVAQSPRYKITEKSQAVAFWCDPISGHATLYWYRQILGQGPELLVQFQDESVVDDSQLPKDRFSAERLKGVDSTLKIQPAELGDSAMYLCASSLWTGSNEAFFGQGTRLTVV.

This clone was seen only once. This chain links TRBV14 with TRBJ2-3; D ambiguous. In germline, CDR1 is SGHDN, CDR2 FVKESK. The V and J ends lost 4 bases and 2 bases respectively, with 4 bases between them. This CDR3 has 12 amino acids. This CDR3 reads CASSPSTDTQYF. DNA for the CDR3: TGTGCCAGCAGCCCTTCCACAGATACGCAGTATTTT.

This clone appeared a single time. This chain uses TRBV2 with TRBJ2-3; 9 bases are shared with TRBD2. Germline CDR1 reads SNHLY; CDR2 reads FYNNEI. CDR3 size: 16 residues. J was trimmed by 7 bases and V by 5 bases; bases with no gene match: 13. CDR3 DNA sequence: TGTGCCAGCAGTTCCGAAGCGGGGGGATCACAACATACGCAGTATTTT. This translates into CASSSEAGGSQHTQYF.

The chain combines TRBV28 with TRBJ1-1; TRBD1 is a possible D gene (5 bases). V gave up 7 bases and J gave up 0 bases, with 15 bases separating them. Germline V CDR1 and CDR2: MDHEN, SYDVKM. This CDR3 is built from 15 residues. The CDR3 sequence: CASTQRGSLNTEAFF. CDR3 sequence (DNA): TGTGCCAGCACCCAACGGGGGTCTCTGAACACTGAAGCTTTCTTT.